The following is a T cell receptor (beta chain) sequence with its context. The data originate from a study of human T cells and chemical hapten exposure. MiXCR, run by TCRdb on the RACE reads, gives a single entry per CDR3 protein. The data show around 120,000 distinct CDR3 sequences, roughly 14% seen once. Time point indicated: pre-sensitization, week 0. Treatment here: therapeutic diphenylcyclopropenone sensitization with weekly scalp DPC. The specimen was whole blood, collected in connection with sensitization to the hapten diphenylcyclopropenone (DPC). This TCR came from a young woman with alopecia areata. Some clones in this sample may be carry-over from other donors' samples.

CDR3 region: CASSYGGGSEQYF. The CDR3 nucleotides read TGTGCCAGCAGTTACGGCGGGGGAAGCGAGCAGTACTTC. This chain links TRBV6-2 or TRBV6-3 with TRBJ2-7; 7 positions match TRBD2. The germline V gene has CDR1 MNHEY and CDR2 SVGEGT. V trimming: 2 bases; J trimming: 6 bases; junction bases outside the gene matches: 4. This CDR3 spans 13 amino acids.